A single sample is the source of the 20 T cell receptor beta chains below, sequenced in a study of regulatory T cells in long-lasting Graves disease. The time point here: persistent/refractory GD, antithyroid drugs over 5 years with positive TRAb. Researchers made the TCR library from RNA that was extracted from PBMCs. The TCR beta library used iRepertoire HTBI primers with Arm-PCR amplification of CDR3. MiXCR, run by TCRdb on the multiplex PCR reads, gives a single entry per CDR3 protein. Seen here are roughly 450,000 distinct CDR3 sequences, about 20% observed once, and the top ten hold 10% to 15%. This material consisted of peripheral blood mononuclear cells (PBMCs), taken when the disease was refractory, from a patient treated with antithyroid drugs. The receptors come from a female donor with Graves disease.

This clonotype was detected many times. The rearrangement uses TRBV28 and TRBJ1-2; D is possibly TRBD1 (6 bases). V was shortened by 11 bases and J by 1 base, with 14 bases between the two germline ends. The CDR3 is made up of 13 amino acids. Germline V gives CDR1 MDHEN, CDR2 SYDVKM. CDR3 in DNA: TGTGCCCGAGCCGGGGGCAGTAACTATGGCTACACCTTC. It specifies CARAGGSNYGYTF.

This clonotype showed up many times. This rearrangement joins TRBV20-1 to TRBJ1-1, with D possibly matching TRBD1 (6 bases). Germline V CDR1 and CDR2: DFQATT, SNEGSKA (reference sequence). Trimming took off 0 bases at V and 5 bases at J, with 16 bases between the two ends. CDR3 length: 15 amino acids. In DNA form, the CDR3 reads TGCAGTGCTAGAGAGGAGGGACACCGGGATACTGAAGCTTTCTTT. Amino acids: CSAREEGHRDTEAFF.

The rearrangement links TRBV30 to TRBJ2-7; D assignment may be TRBD1 or TRBD2 (5 bases each). V lost 5 bases, J lost 2 bases, and 13 bases lay in between. Per germline, CDR1 GTSNPN and CDR2 SVGIG (reference sequence). The CDR3 runs to 13 residues. DNA of the CDR3: TGTGCCTGGGACCCCCAGGGACCCTACGAGCAGTACTTC. Amino acids: CAWDPQGPYEQYF.

This clonotype was found many times. The chain carries TRBV11-2 and TRBJ1-1; TRBD1 is a possible D gene (5 bases). V gave up 3 bases and J gave up 4 bases, with 15 bases separating them. CDR3 length: 15 residues. CDR1 SGHAT and CDR2 FQNNGV come from the germline V gene. The CDR3 region is CASSFRGAGSTEAFF. The CDR3 DNA sequence: TGTGCCAGCAGCTTTAGAGGGGCCGGGAGCACTGAAGCTTTCTTT.

On this clonotype itself: This may be a read error: a much more frequent sequence differs by one nucleotide. The V gene is TRBV11-3, the J gene TRBJ1-1; 11 positions match TRBD1. With V trimmed by 3 bases and J by 10 bases, 7 bases remained unmatched. This CDR3 contains 14 residues. CDR1 and CDR2 (germline): SGHNT, YENEEA. CDR3: CASSLTGTGGGAFF. In DNA form, the CDR3 reads TGTGCCAGCAGCTTGACCGGGACAGGGGGGGGAGCTTTCTTT.

This chain uses TRBV20-1 with TRBJ1-5; D remains unclear. The V and J ends lost 1 base and 0 bases respectively, with 13 bases between them. This CDR3 contains 16 residues. Per the germline V gene, CDR1 is DFQATT and CDR2 is SNEGSKA (reference sequence). CDR3 coding DNA: TGCAGTGCTAGAGGCCCCGGGCTGTTTAGCAATCAGCCCCAGCATTTT. This codes for CSARGPGLFSNQPQHF.

This clonotype was detected ten times or more. The V and J genes are TRBV15 and TRBJ2-7; no firm D call. Germline CDR1 LNHNV, CDR2 YYDKDF (reference sequence). Deletions cut 0 bases from V and 2 bases from J, with 5 bases between. The CDR3 has 13 residues. The CDR3 sequence: CATSRDLTYEQYF. CDR3 bases: TGTGCCACCAGCAGAGATCTGACCTACGAGCAGTACTTC. Full variable domain (rest looked up from reference TRBV15 and TRBJ2-7): DAMVIQNPRYQVTQFGKPVTLSCSQTLNHNVMYWYQQKSSQAPKLLFHYYDKDFNNEADTPDNFQSRRPNTSFCFLDIRSPGLGDTAMYLCATSRDLTYEQYFGPGTRLTVT.

CDR3 bases: TGTGCCAGTAAGCGTAGCGGGAGGGCCGTTGAGCAGTTCTTC. Translation: CASKRSGRAVEQFF. V is TRBV19 and J is TRBJ2-1, with 11 positions matching TRBD2. CDR1 and CDR2 from the germline V gene are LNHDA and SQIVND (reference sequence). The CDR3 totals 14 residues. Trimming removed 7 bases from V and 9 bases from J; junction bases left unmatched: 8. The full variable domain, in which reference TRBV19 and TRBJ2-1 provide the parts outside the CDR3, is DGGITQSPKYLFRKEGQNVTLSCEQNLNHDAMYWYRQDPGQGLRLIYYSQIVNDFQKGDIAEGYSVSREKKESFPLTVTSAQKNPTAFYLCASKRSGRAVEQFFGPGTRLTVL.

The chain carries TRBV2 and TRBJ1-5, with D possibly being TRBD1 (6 bases). Trimming removed 2 bases at V and 7 bases at J, with 12 bases between. Looked up from germline, CDR1 is SNHLY and CDR2 is FYNNEI. This CDR3 has 14 residues. CDR3 in amino acids: CASSEQGKGQPQHF. CDR3 sequence (DNA): TGTGCCAGCAGTGAACAGGGGAAGGGGCAGCCCCAGCATTTT.

This clonotype was found a few times. The chain has TRBV18 and TRBJ1-2; unclear D gene. Germline V CDR1 and CDR2: KGHSH, LQKENI. With 3 bases removed from V and 3 bases from J, the gap between germline ends came to 14 bases. The CDR3 loop spans 15 amino acids. The CDR3 here is CASSPFTSPDYGYTF. The CDR3 DNA reads TGTGCCAGCTCACCTTTTACATCCCCCGACTATGGCTACACCTTC.

The chain employs TRBV24-1 and TRBJ1-1; D might be TRBD1 (5 bases). Germline loops: CDR1 KGHDR, CDR2 SFDVKD. V dropped 7 bases and J dropped 5 bases, with 16 bases sitting between them. This CDR3 region has 14 residues. CDR3 bases: TGTGCCACCAGCGGGAACGTCGGGGGGACTGAAGCTTTCTTT. It is translated as CATSGNVGGTEAFF.

This clonotype was counted at least ten times. This chain connects TRBV11-2 to TRBJ1-5; maybe TRBD1 (6 bases). Germline V gene data show CDR1 as SGHAT and CDR2 as FQNNGV. This CDR3 region has 15 residues. V was shortened by 5 bases and J by 6 bases, with 17 bases between the two germline ends. The CDR3 protein is CASSPRGGQGQPQHF. The CDR3 DNA sequence: TGTGCCAGCAGCCCCCGCGGGGGGCAGGGTCAGCCCCAGCATTTT.

In its sample, this clonotype was seen many times. The chain links TRBV7-3 to TRBJ1-2; D possibly corresponds to TRBD1 (6 bases). The CDR3 extends over 12 amino acids. The germline V gene has CDR1 SGHTA and CDR2 FQGTGA. As DNA, the CDR3 is TGTACCAAAGGGGGGGGTTACTATGGCTACACCTTC. Residues: CTKGGGYYGYTF.

The J gene is TRBJ2-1, the V gene TRBV4-3; D possibly corresponds to TRBD2 (5 bases). The length of the CDR3 is 15 residues. V was shortened by 0 bases and J by 0 bases, with 6 bases between the two germline ends. Germline lookup yields CDR1 LGHNA and CDR2 YSLEER. CDR3 residues: CASSQDRGSYNEQFF. Written as DNA, the CDR3 is TGCGCCAGCAGCCAAGATCGGGGCTCCTACAATGAGCAGTTCTTC.

This clonotype was seen only once. The V and J genes are TRBV12-3 or TRBV12-4 and TRBJ2-1; D not certain. The V end was cut by 3 bases, the J end by 0 bases, with 9 bases between. The CDR3 covers 15 residues. This CDR3 is CASSFTPSSYNEQFF. The CDR3, as DNA: TGTGCCAGCAGTTTTACACCGAGCTCCTACAATGAGCAGTTCTTC.

This clonotype has a handful of counts. The rearrangement links TRBV12-3 or TRBV12-4 to TRBJ2-4, with 9 bases that match TRBD1. The CDR3 is 15 residues long. Unmatched junction bases numbered 3, after V lost 0 bases and J lost 6 bases. The CDR3 spells CASSLAPDRGNIQYF. The CDR3 region has the DNA TGTGCCAGCAGTTTAGCGCCGGACAGGGGAAACATTCAGTACTTC.

There are a few counts of this clonotype. J is TRBJ2-5 and V is TRBV11-3, with 10 bases identical to TRBD2. With V trimmed by 3 bases and J by 5 bases, 9 bases remained unmatched. The CDR3 loop spans 16 amino acids. Germline lookup yields CDR1 SGHNT and CDR2 YENEEA. DNA for the CDR3: TGTGCCAGCAGCTTTGGGGGAGCGGGGGGGCCTGAGACCCAGTACTTC. It encodes CASSFGGAGGPETQYF. The full variable domain, completed using reference TRBV11-3 and TRBJ2-5, is EAGVVQSPRYKIIEKKQPVAFWCNPISGHNTLYWYLQNLGQGPELLIRYENEEAVDDSQLPKDRFSAERLKGVDSTLKIQPAELGDSAVYLCASSFGGAGGPETQYFGPGTRLLVL.

This clonotype came up many times. This sequence joins TRBV7-2 and TRBJ2-4; D remains unclear. The CDR3 covers 17 residues. Trimming shortened V by 0 bases and J by 0 bases, and 12 bases separated the two germline ends. Germline V gene data show CDR1 as SGHTA and CDR2 as FQGNSA. Written as DNA, the CDR3 is TGTGCCAGCAGCTTAGCCATAGGACCAGTAGCCAAAAACATTCAGTACTTC. Translated, it gives CASSLAIGPVAKNIQYF.

The V call is TRBV4-1, the J call TRBJ1-6, with 8 bases aligning to TRBD1. The CDR3 length is 15 residues. Trimming cost V 0 bases and J 6 bases; bases outside gene matches: 1. Germline V gene lookup returns CDR1 MGHRA and CDR2 YSYEKL. The CDR3 here is CASSQDRGLNSPLHF. The CDR3 DNA follows: TGCGCCAGCAGCCAAGACAGGGGGCTTAATTCACCCCTCCACTTT.

The chain couples TRBV11-2 to TRBJ2-3; D remains unclear. Germline assignment: CDR1 SGHAT and CDR2 FQNNGV. The CDR3 length is 13 residues. V lost 1 base, J lost 5 bases, and 7 bases lay in between. The CDR3 is CASSLGPGDTQYF. The CDR3 region has the DNA TGTGCCAGCAGCTTAGGGCCGGGAGATACGCAGTATTTT.